The rows below give T cell receptor beta chains drawn from one sample of a study of T cell responses to AZD1222 COVID-19 vaccine. The table came from immunoSEQ multiplex PCR; TCRdb's copy has only in-frame clones and leaves some out. The sample records more than 250,000 clones, 93% being singletons. The sequencing used peripheral blood, collected on day 0 of AZD1222 vaccination. These receptors all stem from an adult in good health. Both conserved end residues are part of each CDR3. The D gene is left open where the match is weak. Only some rows state a clone size, as once, few, many or a class for expanded clones.

V	J	size	D	DNA	CDR3
TRBV11-3	TRBJ1-6	NA	NA	TGTGCCAGCAGCCTCCCCTCCACCCTCCACTTT	CASSLPSTLHF
TRBV6-4	TRBJ2-5	once	TRBD1	TGTGCCAGCAGAGCCTCGGGACAGGGAAGGGGGGAGACCCAGTACTTC	CASRASGQGRGETQYF
TRBV28	TRBJ1-1	NA	NA	TGTGCCAGCAGTTCCAACAAGGACTACATGAACACTGAAGCTTTCTTT	CASSSNKDYMNTEAFF
TRBV7-9	TRBJ2-7	NA	NA	TGTGCCAGCAGCTCCGGCCGTCGGGGGCGCTTTTCCTACGAGCAGTACTTC	CASSSGRRGRFSYEQYF
TRBV28	TRBJ1-2	NA	NA	TGTGCCAGCAACATTGGCAGGCGAAATTATGGCTACACCTTC	CASNIGRRNYGYTF
TRBV10-1	TRBJ2-3	NA	TRBD1	TGCGCCGTGGGGACAGGAGATACGCAGTATTTT	CAVGTGDTQYF
TRBV2	TRBJ2-3	NA	NA	TGTGCTTTGCAACGGCTTCCCACAGATACGCAGTATTTT	CALQRLPTDTQYF
TRBV5-5	TRBJ2-7	once	NA	TGTGCCAGCAGCCCTCCGGGGGGCAGCCGGGAGTACTTC	CASSPPGGSREYF
TRBV2	TRBJ1-1	NA	NA	TGTGCCAGCAGGATGAACACTGAAGCTTTCTTT	CASRMNTEAFF
TRBV5-1	TRBJ1-1	NA	NA	TGCGCCAGCAGCTTGGGGTTCAGGCCGAACACTGAAGCTTTCTTT	CASSLGFRPNTEAFF
TRBV10-3	TRBJ2-1	NA	NA	TGTGCCATCAGTGAGCCCATTGAAGCGGGACAACACAATGAGCAGTTCTTC	CAISEPIEAGQHNEQFF
TRBV4-1	TRBJ2-1	NA	TRBD2	TGCGCCAGCAGCCGAACAAGCGGGAGGGCCCTCAATGAGCAGTTCTTC	CASSRTSGRALNEQFF
TRBV28	TRBJ1-2	NA	NA	TGTGCCAGCAGCCTCCAGGAGCGTGGCTACACCTTC	CASSLQERGYTF
TRBV7-9	TRBJ2-7	NA	TRBD2	TGTGCCAGCAGCTTAGCGGGAGCGGGGTCCTACGAGCAGTACTTC	CASSLAGAGSYEQYF
TRBV5-8	TRBJ2-1	once	NA	TGTGCCAGCAGCTTGACCGAGCGGTTGAGCTCCTACAATGAGCAGTTCTTC	CASSLTERLSSYNEQFF
TRBV19	TRBJ2-3	once	NA	TGTGCCAGTAGTGGGGACCGTTATACGCAGTATTTT	CASSGDRYTQYF
TRBV28	TRBJ2-7	NA	NA	TGTGCCAGCAGCCCCAGCGGGCGGGCCCCGCAGTACTTC	CASSPSGRAPQYF
TRBV6-6	TRBJ2-7	NA	NA	TGTGCCAGCGGTCACCCACGACACGGTAGCCGGGGTATCAGCTACGAGCAGTACTTC	CASGHPRHGSRGISYEQYF
TRBV10-3	TRBJ1-3	NA	TRBD1	TGTGCCATCAGTGCGGACAGGGAACGAAGAAACACCATATATTTT	CAISADRERRNTIYF
TRBV7-9	TRBJ2-1	NA	TRBD1	TGTGCCAGCAGCCCCCACAGGGGGCCCGACTACAATGAGCAGTTCTTC	CASSPHRGPDYNEQFF